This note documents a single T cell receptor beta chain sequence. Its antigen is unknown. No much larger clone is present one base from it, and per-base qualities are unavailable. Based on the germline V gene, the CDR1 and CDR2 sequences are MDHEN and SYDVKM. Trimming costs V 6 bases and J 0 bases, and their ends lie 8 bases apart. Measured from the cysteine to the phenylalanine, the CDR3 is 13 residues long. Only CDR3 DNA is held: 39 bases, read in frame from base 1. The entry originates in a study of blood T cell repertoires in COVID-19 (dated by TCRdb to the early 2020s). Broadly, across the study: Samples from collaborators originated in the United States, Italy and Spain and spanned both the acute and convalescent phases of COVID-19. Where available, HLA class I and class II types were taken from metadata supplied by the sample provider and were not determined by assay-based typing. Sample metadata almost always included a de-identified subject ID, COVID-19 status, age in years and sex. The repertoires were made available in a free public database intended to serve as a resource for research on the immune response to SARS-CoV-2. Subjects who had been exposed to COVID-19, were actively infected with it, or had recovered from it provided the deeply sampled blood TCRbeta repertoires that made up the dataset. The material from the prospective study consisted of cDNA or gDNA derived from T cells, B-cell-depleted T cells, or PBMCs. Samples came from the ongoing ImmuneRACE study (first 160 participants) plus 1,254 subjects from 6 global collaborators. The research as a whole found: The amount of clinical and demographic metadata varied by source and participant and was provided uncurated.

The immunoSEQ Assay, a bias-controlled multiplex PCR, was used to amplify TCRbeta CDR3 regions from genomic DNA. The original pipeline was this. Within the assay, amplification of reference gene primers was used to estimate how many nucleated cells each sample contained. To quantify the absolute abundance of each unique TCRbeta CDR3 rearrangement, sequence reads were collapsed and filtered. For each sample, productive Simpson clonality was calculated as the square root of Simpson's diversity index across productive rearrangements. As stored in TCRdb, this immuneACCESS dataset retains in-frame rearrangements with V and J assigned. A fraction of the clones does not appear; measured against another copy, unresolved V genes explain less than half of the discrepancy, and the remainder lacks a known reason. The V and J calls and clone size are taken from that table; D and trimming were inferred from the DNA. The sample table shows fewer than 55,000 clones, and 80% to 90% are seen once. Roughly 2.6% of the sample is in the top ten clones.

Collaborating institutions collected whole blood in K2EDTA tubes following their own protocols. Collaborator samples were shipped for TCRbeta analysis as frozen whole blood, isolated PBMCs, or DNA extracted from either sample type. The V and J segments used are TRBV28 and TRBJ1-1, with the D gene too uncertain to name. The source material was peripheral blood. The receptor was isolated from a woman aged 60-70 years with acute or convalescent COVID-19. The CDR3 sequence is CASRPNMNTEAFF. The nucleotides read TGTGCCAGCAGGCCGAACATGAACACTGAAGCTTTCTTT.